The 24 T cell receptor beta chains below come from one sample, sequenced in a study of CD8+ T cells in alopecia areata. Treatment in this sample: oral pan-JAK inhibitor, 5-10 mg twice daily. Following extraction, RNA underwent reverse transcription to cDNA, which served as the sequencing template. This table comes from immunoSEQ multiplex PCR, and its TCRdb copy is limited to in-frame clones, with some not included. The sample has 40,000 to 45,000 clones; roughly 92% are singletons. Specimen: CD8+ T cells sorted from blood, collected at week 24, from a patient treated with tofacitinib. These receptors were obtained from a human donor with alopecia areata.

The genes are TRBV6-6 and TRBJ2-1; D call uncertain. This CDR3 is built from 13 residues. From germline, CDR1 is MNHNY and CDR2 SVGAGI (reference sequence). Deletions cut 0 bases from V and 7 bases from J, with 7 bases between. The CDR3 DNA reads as TGTGCCAGCAGTTACTCGGCCATGAATGAGCAGTTCTTC. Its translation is CASSYSAMNEQFF.

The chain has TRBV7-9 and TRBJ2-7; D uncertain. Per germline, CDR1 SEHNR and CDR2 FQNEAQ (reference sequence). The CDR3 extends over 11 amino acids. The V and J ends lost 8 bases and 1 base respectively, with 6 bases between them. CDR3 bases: TGTGCCAGCTTGGGTTCCTACGAGCAGTACTTC. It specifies CASLGSYEQYF.

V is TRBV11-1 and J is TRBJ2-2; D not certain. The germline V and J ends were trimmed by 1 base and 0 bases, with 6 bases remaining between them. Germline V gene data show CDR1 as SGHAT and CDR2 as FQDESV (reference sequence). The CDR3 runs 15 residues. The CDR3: CASSLDMSNTGELFF. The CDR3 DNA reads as TGTGCCAGCAGCTTAGACATGTCGAACACCGGGGAGCTGTTTTTT.

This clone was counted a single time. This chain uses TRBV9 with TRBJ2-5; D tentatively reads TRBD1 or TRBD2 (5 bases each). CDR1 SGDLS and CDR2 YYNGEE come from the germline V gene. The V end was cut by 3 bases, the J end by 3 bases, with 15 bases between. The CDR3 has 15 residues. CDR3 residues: CASSEQSGPEETQYF. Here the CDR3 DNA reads TGTGCCAGCAGCGAACAGTCGGGGCCGGAAGAGACCCAGTACTTC.

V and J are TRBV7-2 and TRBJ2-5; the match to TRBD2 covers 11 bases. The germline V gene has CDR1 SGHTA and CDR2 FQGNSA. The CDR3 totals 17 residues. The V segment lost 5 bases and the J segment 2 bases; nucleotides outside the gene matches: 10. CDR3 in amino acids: CASSRAPSGGLQETQYF. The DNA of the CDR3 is TGTGCCAGCAGCCGGGCCCCTAGCGGGGGGCTACAAGAGACCCAGTACTTC.

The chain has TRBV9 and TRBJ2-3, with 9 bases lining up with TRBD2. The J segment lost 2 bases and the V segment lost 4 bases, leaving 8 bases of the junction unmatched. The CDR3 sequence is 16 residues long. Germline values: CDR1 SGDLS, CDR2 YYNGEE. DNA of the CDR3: TGTGCCAGCAGCCCTAGCGGGACTCGAACCACAGATACGCAGTATTTT. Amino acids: CASSPSGTRTTDTQYF.

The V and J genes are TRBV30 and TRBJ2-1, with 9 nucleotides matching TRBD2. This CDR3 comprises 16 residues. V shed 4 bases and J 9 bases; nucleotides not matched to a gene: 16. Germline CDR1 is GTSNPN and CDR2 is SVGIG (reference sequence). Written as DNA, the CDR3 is TGTGCCTGGATGCTAAGCCCCGGGACTAGCAAACTTGAGCAGTTCTTC. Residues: CAWMLSPGTSKLEQFF.

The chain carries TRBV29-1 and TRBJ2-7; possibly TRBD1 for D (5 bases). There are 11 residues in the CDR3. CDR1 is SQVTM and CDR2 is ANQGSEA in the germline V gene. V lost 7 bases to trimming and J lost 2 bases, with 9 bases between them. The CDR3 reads CSADSTYEQYF. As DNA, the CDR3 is TGCAGCGCCGACAGCACCTACGAGCAGTACTTC.

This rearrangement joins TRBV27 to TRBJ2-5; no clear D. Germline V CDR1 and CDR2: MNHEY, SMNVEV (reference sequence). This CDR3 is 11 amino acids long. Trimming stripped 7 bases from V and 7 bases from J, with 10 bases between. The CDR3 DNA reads TGTGCCAGCACTTCGGGTATGACCCAGTACTTC. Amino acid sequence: CASTSGMTQYF.

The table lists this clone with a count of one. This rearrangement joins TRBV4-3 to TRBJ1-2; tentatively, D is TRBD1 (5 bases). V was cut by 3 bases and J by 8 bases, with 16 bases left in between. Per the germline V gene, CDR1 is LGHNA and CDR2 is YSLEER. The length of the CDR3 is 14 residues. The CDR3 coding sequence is TGCGCCAGCAGCCACCTGGAAGGGGAAGGGGGCTACACCTTC. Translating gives CASSHLEGEGGYTF.

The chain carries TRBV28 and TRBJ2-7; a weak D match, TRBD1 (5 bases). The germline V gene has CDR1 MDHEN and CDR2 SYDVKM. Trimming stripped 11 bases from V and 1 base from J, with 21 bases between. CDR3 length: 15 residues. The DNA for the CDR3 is TGTGCCTCTCAGTGGGGCGACCAATATTCCTACGAGCAGTACTTC. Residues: CASQWGDQYSYEQYF. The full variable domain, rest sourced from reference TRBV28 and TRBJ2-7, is DVKVTQSSRYLVKRTGEKVFLECVQDMDHENMFWYRQDPGLGLRLIYFSYDVKMKEKGDIPEGYSVSREKKERFSLILESASTNQTSMYLCASQWGDQYSYEQYFGPGTRLTVT.

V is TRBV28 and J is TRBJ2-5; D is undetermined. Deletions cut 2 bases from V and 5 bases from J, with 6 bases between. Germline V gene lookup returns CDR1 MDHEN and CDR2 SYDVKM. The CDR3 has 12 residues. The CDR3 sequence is CASSLDTETQYF. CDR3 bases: TGTGCCAGCAGTTTAGACACGGAGACCCAGTACTTC. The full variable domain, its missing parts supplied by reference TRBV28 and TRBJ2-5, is DVKVTQSSRYLVKRTGEKVFLECVQDMDHENMFWYRQDPGLGLRLIYFSYDVKMKEKGDIPEGYSVSREKKERFSLILESASTNQTSMYLCASSLDTETQYFGPGTRLLVL.

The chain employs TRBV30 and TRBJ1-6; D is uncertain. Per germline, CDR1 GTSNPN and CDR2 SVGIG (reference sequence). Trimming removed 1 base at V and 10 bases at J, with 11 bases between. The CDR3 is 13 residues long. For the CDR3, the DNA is TGTGCCTGGAGTGAACATAGTAAATCACCCCTCCACTTT. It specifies CAWSEHSKSPLHF.

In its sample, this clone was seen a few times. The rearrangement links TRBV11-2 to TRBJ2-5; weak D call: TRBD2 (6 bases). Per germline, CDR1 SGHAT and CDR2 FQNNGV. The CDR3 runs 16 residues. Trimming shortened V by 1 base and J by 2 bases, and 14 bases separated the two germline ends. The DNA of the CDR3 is TGTGCCAGCAGCTTAGCGGACTACAGTAGACAAGAGACCCAGTACTTC. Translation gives CASSLADYSRQETQYF.

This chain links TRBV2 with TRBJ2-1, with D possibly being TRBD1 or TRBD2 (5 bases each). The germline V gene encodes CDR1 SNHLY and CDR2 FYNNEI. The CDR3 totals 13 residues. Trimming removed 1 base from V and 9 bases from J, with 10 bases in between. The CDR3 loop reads CASSEGGGGEQFF. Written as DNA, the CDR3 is TGTGCCAGCAGTGAAGGTGGGGGTGGTGAGCAGTTCTTC.

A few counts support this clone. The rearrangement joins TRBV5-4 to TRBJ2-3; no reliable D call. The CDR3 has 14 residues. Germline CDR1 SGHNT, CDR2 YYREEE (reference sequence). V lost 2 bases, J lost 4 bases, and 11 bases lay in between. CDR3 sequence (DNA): TGTGCCAGCAGCTTTAAACCGGGTCCAGATACGCAGTATTTT. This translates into CASSFKPGPDTQYF.

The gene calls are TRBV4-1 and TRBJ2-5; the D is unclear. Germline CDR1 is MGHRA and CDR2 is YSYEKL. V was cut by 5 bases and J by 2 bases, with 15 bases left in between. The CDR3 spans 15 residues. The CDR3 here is CASSTGTVTQETQYF. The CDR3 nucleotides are TGCGCCAGCAGCACCGGTACAGTTACACAAGAGACCCAGTACTTC.

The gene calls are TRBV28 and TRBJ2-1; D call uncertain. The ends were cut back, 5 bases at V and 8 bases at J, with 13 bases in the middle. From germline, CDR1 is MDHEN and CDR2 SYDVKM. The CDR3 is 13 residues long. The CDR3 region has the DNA TGTGCCAGCAGTCTCGGAACCGGCGATGAGCAGTTCTTC. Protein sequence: CASSLGTGDEQFF.

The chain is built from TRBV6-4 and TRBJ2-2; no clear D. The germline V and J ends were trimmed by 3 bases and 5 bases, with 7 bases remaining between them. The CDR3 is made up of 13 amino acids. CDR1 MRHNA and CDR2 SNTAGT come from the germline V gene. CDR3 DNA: TGTGCCAGCAGTGATCGGGCAACCGGGGAGCTGTTTTTT. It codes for CASSDRATGELFF.

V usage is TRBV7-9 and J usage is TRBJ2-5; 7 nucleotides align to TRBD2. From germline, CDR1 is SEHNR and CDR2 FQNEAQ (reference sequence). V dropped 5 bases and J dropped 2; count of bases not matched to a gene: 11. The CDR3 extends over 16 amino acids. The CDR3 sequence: CASSPSLSGAQETQYF. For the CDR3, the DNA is TGTGCCAGCAGCCCCTCTCTGAGCGGGGCACAAGAGACCCAGTACTTC.

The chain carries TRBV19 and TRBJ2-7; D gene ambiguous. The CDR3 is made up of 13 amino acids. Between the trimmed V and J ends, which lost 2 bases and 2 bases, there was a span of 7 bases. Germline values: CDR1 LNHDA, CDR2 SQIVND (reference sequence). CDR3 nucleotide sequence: TGTGCCAGTAGTATACAGATAGCCTACGAGCAGTACTTC. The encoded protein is CASSIQIAYEQYF.

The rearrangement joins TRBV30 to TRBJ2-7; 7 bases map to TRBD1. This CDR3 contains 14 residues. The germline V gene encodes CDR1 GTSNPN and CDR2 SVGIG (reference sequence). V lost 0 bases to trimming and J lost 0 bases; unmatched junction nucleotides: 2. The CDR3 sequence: CAWSVGDSSYEQYF. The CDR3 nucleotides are TGTGCCTGGAGTGTAGGGGACAGCTCCTACGAGCAGTACTTC.

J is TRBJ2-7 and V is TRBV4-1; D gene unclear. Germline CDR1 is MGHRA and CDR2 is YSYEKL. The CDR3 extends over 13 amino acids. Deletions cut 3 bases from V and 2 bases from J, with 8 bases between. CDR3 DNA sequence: TGCGCCAGCAGCCAGCTTATTACCTACGAGCAGTACTTC. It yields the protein CASSQLITYEQYF.

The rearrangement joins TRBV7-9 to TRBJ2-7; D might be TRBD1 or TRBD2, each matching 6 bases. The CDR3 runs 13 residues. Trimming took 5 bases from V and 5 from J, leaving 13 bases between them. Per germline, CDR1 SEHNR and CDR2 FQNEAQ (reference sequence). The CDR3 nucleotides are TGTGCCAGCAGCCTTACGGGGGCCAACGAGCAGTACTTC. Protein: CASSLTGANEQYF.